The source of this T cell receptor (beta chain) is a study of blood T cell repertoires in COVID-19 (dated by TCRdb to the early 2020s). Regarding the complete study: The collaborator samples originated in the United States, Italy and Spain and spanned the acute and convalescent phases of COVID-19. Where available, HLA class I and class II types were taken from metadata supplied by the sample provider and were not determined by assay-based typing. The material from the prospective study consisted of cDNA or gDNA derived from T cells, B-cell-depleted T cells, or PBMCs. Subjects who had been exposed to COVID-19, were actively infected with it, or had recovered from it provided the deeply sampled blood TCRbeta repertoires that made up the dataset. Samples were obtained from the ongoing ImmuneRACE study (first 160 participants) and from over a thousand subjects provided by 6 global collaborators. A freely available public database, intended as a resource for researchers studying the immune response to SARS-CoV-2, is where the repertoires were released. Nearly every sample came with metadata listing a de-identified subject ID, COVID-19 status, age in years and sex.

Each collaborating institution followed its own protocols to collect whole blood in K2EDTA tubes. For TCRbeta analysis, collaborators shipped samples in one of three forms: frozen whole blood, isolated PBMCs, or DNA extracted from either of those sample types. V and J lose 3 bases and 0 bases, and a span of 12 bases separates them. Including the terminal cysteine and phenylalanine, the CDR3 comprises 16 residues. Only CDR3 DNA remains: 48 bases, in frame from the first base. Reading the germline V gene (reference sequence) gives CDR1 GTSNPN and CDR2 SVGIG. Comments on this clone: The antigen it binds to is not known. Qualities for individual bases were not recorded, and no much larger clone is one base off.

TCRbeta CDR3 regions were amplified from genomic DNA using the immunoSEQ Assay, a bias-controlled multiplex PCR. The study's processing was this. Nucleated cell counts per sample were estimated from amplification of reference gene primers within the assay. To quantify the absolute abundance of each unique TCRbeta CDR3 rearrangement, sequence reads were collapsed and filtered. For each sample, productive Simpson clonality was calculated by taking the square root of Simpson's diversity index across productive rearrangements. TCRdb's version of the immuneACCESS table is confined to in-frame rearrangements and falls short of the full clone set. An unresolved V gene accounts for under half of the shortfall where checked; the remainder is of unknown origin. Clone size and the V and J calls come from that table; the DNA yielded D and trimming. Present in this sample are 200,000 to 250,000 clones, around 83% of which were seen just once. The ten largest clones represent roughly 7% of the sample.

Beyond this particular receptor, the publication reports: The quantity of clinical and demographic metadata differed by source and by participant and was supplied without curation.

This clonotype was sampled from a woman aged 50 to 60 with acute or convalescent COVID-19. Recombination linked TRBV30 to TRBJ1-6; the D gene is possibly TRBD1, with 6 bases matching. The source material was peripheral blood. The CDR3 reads CAWRVRGSSYNSPLHF. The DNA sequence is TGTGCCTGGAGAGTAAGGGGGAGCTCCTATAATTCACCCCTCCACTTT.